One sample yielded the 5 T cell receptor beta chains listed below, sequenced in a study of beta chain features in type 1 diabetes (dated by TCRdb to about 2018). The method behind the library was the immunoSEQ multiplex PCR assay. The entire amount of isolated RNA was reverse transcribed using the High Capacity cDNA Reverse Transcription Kit, so the sequenced TCRB transcripts were expressed ones. TCRdb retrieved this table from immuneACCESS and kept in-frame rearrangements only. Not all clones are present; in checked studies, unresolved V genes account for under half, and no reason is known for the remainder. The sample yields tens of thousands of clones; approximately 48% were counted once. The top ten clonotypes cover about 0.25% of the sample. The sequencing input was stem cell memory CD4+ T cells from blood. This specimen's cell subset or site label, interpreted: stem cell-like memory CD4+ T cells. The receptors derive from a woman aged 25 to 39 in good health.

This chain joins TRBV5-1 and TRBJ2-1, with 8 positions matching TRBD2. J was trimmed by 8 bases and V by 2 bases; bases with no gene match: 9. This CDR3 is built from 15 residues. The germline V gene has CDR1 SGHRS and CDR2 YFSETQ. The CDR3 loop reads CASSFGGGRADEQFF. The CDR3 DNA reads as TGCGCCAGCAGCTTCGGGGGGGGAAGGGCCGATGAGCAGTTCTTC.

This chain connects TRBV11-2 to TRBJ2-3; 8 bases line up with TRBD2. J lost 2 bases, V lost 5 bases, and 6 bases had no gene match. Germline V gene lookup returns CDR1 SGHAT and CDR2 FQNNGV. The CDR3 spans 15 residues. In DNA form, the CDR3 reads TGTGCCAGCAGCCTCAGAGCGGGAGCCACAGATACGCAGTATTTT. It yields the protein CASSLRAGATDTQYF.

As regards this clone: Germline and junction disagree at one end, which may indicate a read error. CDR3 protein: CASSLVRASYERYF. The CDR3 DNA reads TGCGCCAGCAGCTTGGTCAGGGCCTCCTACGAGCGGTACTTC. The chain couples TRBV5-1 to TRBJ2-7, with D tentatively TRBD1 (5 bases). The germline CDR1 and CDR2 sequences are SGHRS and YFSETQ. This CDR3 comprises 14 residues.

The chain joins TRBV28 to TRBJ1-1; D gene uncertain. V shed 4 bases and J shed 6 bases, with 6 bases lying between them. The CDR3 covers 11 residues. Germline lookup yields CDR1 MDHEN and CDR2 SYDVKM. The CDR3 DNA reads as TGTGCCAGCAGTTCGCTAGCTGAAGCTTTCTTT. Encoded protein: CASSSLAEAFF. Looking up the rest from reference TRBV28 and TRBJ1-1 gives the full variable domain: DVKVTQSSRYLVKRTGEKVFLECVQDMDHENMFWYRQDPGLGLRLIYFSYDVKMKEKGDIPEGYSVSREKKERFSLILESASTNQTSMYLCASSSLAEAFFGQGTRLTVV.

V usage is TRBV29-1 and J usage is TRBJ2-7, with TRBD2 identical over 7 bases. The CDR3 runs to 15 residues. Germline assignment: CDR1 SQVTM and CDR2 ANQGSEA. Trimming cost V 0 bases and J 6 bases; bases outside gene matches: 11. The DNA for the CDR3 is TGCAGCGTTGAAGACATGGCGGGAGTAGGGAGCGAGCAGTACTTC. It translates to CSVEDMAGVGSEQYF.